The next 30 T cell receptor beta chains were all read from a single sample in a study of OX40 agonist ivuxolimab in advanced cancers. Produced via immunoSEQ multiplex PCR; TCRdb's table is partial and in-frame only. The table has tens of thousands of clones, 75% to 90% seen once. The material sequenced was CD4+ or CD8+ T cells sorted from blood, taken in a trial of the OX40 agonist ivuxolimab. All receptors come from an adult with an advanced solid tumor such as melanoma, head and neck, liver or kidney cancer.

The CDR3 is CAVTGPRPSGNTIYF. For the CDR3, the DNA is TGTGCCGTCACCGGGCCGCGTCCTTCTGGAAACACCATATATTTT. This chain uses TRBV27 with TRBJ1-3; D remains unclear. Germline V CDR1 and CDR2: MNHEY, SMNVEV (reference sequence). Trimming cost V 11 bases and J 1 base, with 18 bases left between them. This CDR3 spans 15 amino acids.

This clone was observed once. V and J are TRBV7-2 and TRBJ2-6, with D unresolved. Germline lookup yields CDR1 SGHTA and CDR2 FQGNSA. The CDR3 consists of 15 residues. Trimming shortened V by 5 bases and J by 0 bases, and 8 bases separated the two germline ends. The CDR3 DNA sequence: TGTGCCAGCAGCCAGTTTGTCTCTGGGGCCAACGTCCTGACTTTC. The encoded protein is CASSQFVSGANVLTF. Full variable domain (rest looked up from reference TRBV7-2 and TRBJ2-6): GAGVSQSPSNKVTEKGKDVELRCDPISGHTALYWYRQSLGQGLEFLIYFQGNSAPDKSGLPSDRFSAERTGGSVSTLTIQRTQQEDSAVYLCASSQFVSGANVLTFGAGSRLTVL.

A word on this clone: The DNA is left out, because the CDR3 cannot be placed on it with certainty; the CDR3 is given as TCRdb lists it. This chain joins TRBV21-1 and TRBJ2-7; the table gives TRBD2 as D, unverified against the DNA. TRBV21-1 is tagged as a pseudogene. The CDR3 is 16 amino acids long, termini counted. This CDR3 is CASSPWGSGSSYEQYV.

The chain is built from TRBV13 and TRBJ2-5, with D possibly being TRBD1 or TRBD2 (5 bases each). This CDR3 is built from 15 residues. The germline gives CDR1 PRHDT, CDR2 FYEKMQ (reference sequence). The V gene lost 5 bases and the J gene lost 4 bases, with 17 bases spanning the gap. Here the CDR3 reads CASSPWGRDPETQYF. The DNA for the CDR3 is TGTGCCAGCAGCCCCTGGGGCCGGGACCCAGAGACCCAGTACTTC.

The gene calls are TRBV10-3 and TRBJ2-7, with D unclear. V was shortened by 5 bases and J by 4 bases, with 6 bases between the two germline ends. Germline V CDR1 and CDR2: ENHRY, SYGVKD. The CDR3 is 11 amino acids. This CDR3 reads CAISPGYEQYV. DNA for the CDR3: TGTGCCATCAGTCCTGGGTACGAGCAGTACGTC.

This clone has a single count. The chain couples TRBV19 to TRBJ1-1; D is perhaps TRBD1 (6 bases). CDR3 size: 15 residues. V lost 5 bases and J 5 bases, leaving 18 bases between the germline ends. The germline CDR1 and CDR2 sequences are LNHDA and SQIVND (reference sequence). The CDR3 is CASSGQGHGATEAFF. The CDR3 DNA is TGTGCCAGTAGTGGGCAGGGACATGGGGCGACTGAAGCTTTCTTT.

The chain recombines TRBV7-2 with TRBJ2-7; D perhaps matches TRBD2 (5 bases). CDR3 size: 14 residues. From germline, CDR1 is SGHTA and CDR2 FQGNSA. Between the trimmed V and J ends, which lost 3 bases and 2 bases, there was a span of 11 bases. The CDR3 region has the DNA TGTGCCAGCAGCTTGAGGGATACCGCCTACGAGCAGTACTTC. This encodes CASSLRDTAYEQYF.

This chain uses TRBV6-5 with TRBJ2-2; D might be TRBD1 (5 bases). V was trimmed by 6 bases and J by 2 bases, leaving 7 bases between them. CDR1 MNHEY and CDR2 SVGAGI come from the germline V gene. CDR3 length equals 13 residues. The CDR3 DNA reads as TGTGCCAGCAGGGACATCAACACCGGGGAGCTGTTTTTT. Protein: CASRDINTGELFF.

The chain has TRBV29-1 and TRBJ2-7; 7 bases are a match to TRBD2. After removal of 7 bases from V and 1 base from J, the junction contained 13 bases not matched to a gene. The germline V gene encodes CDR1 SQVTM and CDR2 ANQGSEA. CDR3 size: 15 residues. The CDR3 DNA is TGCAGCGCCACGTCCCCGAGCGGGAATTCCTACGAGCAGTACTTC. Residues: CSATSPSGNSYEQYF.

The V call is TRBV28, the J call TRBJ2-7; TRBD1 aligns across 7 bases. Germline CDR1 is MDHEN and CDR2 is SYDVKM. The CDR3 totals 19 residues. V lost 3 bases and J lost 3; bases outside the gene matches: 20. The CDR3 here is CASSFPTGDPNGKDYEQYV. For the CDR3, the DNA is TGTGCCAGCAGTTTCCCCACAGGGGACCCTAACGGAAAGGACTACGAGCAGTACGTC.

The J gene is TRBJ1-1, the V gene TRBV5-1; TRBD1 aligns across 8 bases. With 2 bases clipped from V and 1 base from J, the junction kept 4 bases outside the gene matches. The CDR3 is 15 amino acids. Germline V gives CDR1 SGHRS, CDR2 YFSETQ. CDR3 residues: CASSFQGTGNTEAFF. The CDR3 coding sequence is TGCGCCAGCAGCTTTCAGGGGACAGGGAACACTGAAGCTTTCTTT.

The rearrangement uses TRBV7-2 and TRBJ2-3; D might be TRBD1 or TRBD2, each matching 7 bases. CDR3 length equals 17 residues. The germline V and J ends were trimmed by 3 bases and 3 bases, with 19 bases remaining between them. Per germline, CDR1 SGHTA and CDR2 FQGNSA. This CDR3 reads CASSFGSGGVGTDTQYF. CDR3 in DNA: TGTGCCAGCAGCTTCGGGTCAGGGGGGGTAGGTACAGATACGCAGTATTTT.

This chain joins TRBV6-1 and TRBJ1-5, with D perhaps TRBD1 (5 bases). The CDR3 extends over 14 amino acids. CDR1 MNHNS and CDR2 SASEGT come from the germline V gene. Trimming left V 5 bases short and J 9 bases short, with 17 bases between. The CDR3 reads CASSYGGGPLPQHF. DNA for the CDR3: TGTGCCAGCAGTTATGGCGGGGGACCGCTGCCCCAGCATTTT.

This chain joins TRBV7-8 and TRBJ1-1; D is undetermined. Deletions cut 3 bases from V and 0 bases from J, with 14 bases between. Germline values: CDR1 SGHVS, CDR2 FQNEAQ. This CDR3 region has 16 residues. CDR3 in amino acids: CASSLSRSSMNTEAFF. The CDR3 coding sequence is TGTGCCAGCAGCTTGTCTAGGTCAAGTATGAACACTGAAGCTTTCTTT. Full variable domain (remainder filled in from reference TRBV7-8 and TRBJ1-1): GAGVSQSPRYKVAKRGQDVALRCDPISGHVSLFWYQQALGQGPEFLTYFQNEAQLDKSGLPSDRFFAERPEGSVSTLKIQRTQQEDSAVYLCASSLSRSSMNTEAFFGQGTRLTVV.

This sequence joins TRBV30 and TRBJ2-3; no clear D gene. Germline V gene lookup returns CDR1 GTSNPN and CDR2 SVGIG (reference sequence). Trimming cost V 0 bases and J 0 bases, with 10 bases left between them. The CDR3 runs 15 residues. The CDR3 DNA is TGTGCCTGGAGTGTACTTCGGAGTAGCACAGATACGCAGTATTTT. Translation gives CAWSVLRSSTDTQYF.

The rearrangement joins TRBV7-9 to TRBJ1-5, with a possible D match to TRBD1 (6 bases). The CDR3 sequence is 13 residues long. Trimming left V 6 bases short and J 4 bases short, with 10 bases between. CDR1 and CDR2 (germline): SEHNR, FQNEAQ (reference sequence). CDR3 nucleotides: TGTGCCAGCAGTTCTCAGGGGAATCAGCCCCAGCATTTT. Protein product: CASSSQGNQPQHF.

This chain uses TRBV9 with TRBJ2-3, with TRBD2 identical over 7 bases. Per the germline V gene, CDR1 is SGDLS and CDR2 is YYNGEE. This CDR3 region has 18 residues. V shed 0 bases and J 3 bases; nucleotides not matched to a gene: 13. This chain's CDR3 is CASSVASSSGIGTDTQYF. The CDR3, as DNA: TGTGCCAGCAGCGTAGCATCGTCGAGCGGGATAGGTACAGATACGCAGTATTTT.

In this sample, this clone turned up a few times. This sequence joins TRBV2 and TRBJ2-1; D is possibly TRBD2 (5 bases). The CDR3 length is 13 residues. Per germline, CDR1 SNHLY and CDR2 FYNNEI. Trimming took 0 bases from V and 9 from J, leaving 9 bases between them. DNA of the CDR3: TGTGCCAGCAGTGAAGCGGGAGAGGCTGAGCAGTTCTTC. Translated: CASSEAGEAEQFF.

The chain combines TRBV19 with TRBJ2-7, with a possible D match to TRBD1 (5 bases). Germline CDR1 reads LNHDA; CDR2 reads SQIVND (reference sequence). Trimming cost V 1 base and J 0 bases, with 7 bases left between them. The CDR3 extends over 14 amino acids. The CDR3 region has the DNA TGTGCCAGTAGTATAGGGGGCAGCTCCTACGAGCAGTACTTC. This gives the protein CASSIGGSSYEQYF. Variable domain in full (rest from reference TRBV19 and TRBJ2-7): DGGITQSPKYLFRKEGQNVTLSCEQNLNHDAMYWYRQDPGQGLRLIYYSQIVNDFQKGDIAEGYSVSREKKESFPLTVTSAQKNPTAFYLCASSIGGSSYEQYFGPGTRLTVT.

Written as DNA, the CDR3 is TGTGCCAGCAGCTTAAGGTATTCTGGGGGGGAACACGAGCAGTACTTC. Amino acid sequence: CASSLRYSGGEHEQYF. V and J are TRBV11-1 and TRBJ2-7; 7 nucleotides line up with TRBD2. Losses at the gene ends were 2 bases for V and 5 bases for J; bases not matched to a gene: 12. This CDR3 is built from 16 residues. The germline gives CDR1 SGHAT, CDR2 FQDESV (reference sequence).

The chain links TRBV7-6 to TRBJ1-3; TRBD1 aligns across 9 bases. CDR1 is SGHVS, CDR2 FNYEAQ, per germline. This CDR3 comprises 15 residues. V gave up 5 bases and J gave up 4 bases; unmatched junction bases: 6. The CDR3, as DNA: TGTGCCAGCAGCGGAGGACAGGGGCAAGGAAACACCATATATTTT. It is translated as CASSGGQGQGNTIYF.

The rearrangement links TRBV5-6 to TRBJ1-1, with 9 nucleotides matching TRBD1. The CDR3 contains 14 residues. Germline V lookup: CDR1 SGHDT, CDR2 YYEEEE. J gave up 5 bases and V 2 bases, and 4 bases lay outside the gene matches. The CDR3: CASSLTGGRTEAFF. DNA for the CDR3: TGTGCCAGCAGCTTAACAGGGGGCCGAACTGAAGCTTTCTTT. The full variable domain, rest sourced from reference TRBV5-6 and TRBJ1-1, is DAGVTQSPTHLIKTRGQQVTLRCSPKSGHDTVSWYQQALGQGPQFIFQYYEEEERQRGNFPDRFSGHQFPNYSSELNVNALLLGDSALYLCASSLTGGRTEAFFGQGTRLTVV.

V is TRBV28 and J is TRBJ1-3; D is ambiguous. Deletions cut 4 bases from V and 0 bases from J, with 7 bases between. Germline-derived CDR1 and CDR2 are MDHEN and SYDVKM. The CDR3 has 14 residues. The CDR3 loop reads CASSSRLSGNTIYF. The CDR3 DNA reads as TGTGCCAGCAGTTCCAGACTCTCTGGAAACACCATATATTTT. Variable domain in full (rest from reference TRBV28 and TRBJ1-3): DVKVTQSSRYLVKRTGEKVFLECVQDMDHENMFWYRQDPGLGLRLIYFSYDVKMKEKGDIPEGYSVSREKKERFSLILESASTNQTSMYLCASSSRLSGNTIYFGEGSWLTVV.

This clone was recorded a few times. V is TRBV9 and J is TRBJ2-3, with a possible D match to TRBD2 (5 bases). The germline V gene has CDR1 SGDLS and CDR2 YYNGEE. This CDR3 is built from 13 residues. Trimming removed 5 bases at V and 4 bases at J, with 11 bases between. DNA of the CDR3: TGTGCCAGCAGTTGGGAGCCCCCAGATACGCAGTATTTT. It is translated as CASSWEPPDTQYF.

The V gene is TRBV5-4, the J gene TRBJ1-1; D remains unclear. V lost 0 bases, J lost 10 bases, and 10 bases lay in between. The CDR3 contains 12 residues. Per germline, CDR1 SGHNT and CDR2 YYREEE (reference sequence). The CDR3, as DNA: TGTGCCAGCAGCTTGGTGACGGGATCAGCTTTCTTT. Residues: CASSLVTGSAFF. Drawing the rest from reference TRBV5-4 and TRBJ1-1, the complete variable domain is ETGVTQSPTHLIKTRGQQVTLRCSSQSGHNTVSWYQQALGQGPQFIFQYYREEENGRGNFPPRFSGLQFPNYSSELNVNALELDDSALYLCASSLVTGSAFFGQGTRLTVV.

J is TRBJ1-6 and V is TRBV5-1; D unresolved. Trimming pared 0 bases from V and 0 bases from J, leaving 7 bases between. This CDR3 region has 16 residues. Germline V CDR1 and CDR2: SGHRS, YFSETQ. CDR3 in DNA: TGCGCCAGCAGCTTGGCCATGAGCTCCTATAATTCACCCCTCCACTTT. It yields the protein CASSLAMSSYNSPLHF.

Here the CDR3 reads CASTVTSGRSGEQFF. CDR3 nucleotide sequence: TGTGCCAGTACTGTGACTAGCGGGAGATCGGGTGAGCAGTTCTTC. This chain links TRBV19 with TRBJ2-1, with 12 nucleotides matching TRBD2. The CDR3 consists of 15 residues. Germline CDR1 is LNHDA and CDR2 is SQIVND (reference sequence). V was pared by 7 bases and J by 9 bases, with 10 bases of the junction left unmatched.

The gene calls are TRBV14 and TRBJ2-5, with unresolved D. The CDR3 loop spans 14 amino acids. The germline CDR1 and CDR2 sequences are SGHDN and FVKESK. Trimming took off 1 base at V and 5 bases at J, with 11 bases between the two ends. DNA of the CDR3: TGTGCCAGCAGCCAAGGAGAGTCGACGGAGACCCAGTACTTC. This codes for CASSQGESTETQYF.

The CDR3 DNA sequence: TGCGCCAGCAGCTTGGCGGGGGCGCAGGGGGAAAAACTGTTTTTT. This encodes CASSLAGAQGEKLFF. V is TRBV5-1 and J is TRBJ1-4, with TRBD1 as a possible D gene (6 bases). Deletions cut 0 bases from V and 8 bases from J, with 14 bases between. The CDR3 runs to 15 residues. Per the germline V gene, CDR1 is SGHRS and CDR2 is YFSETQ.

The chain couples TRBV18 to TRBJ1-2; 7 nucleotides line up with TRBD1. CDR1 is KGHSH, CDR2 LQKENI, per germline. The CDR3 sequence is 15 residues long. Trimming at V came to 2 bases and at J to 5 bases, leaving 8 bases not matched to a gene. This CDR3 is CASSPGGTDSYGYTF. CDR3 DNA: TGTGCCAGCTCACCAGGAGGGACAGATTCATATGGCTACACCTTC.